Shown below are 19 T cell receptor beta chains from a single sample sequenced in a study of cytomegalovirus exposure and HLA in healthy donors. Sequencing was performed with immunoSEQ multiplex PCR; in TCRdb, only in-frame clones are kept and a portion is missing. The sample has 150,000 or so clones, 89% seen once. The source material was PBMCs. The receptor source for this set is a woman between 18 and 30 years old in good health and CMV-seronegative.

The CDR3 DNA reads as TGCGCCAGCAGCTTGGATGGGACAGGGTCCGAGCAGTACTTC. Protein: CASSLDGTGSEQYF. V usage is TRBV5-1 and J usage is TRBJ2-7, with 9 positions matching TRBD1. Germline CDR1 is SGHRS and CDR2 is YFSETQ. The V and J ends lost 0 bases and 6 bases, in that order; junction bases with no gene match: 4. The CDR3 is made up of 14 amino acids.

The chain carries TRBV5-4 and TRBJ2-7; D perhaps matches TRBD1 (6 bases). The CDR3 consists of 15 residues. Trimming shortened V by 4 bases and J by 3 bases, and 17 bases separated the two germline ends. Germline lookup yields CDR1 SGHNT and CDR2 YYREEE (reference sequence). The CDR3 DNA reads as TGTGCCAGCAGCGCATCACAGGGATTGAACTACGAGCAGTACTTC. Its protein product is CASSASQGLNYEQYF.

V gene TRBV2 combines with J gene TRBJ2-4; D remains ambiguous. The CDR3 contains 13 residues. Germline V CDR1 and CDR2: SNHLY, FYNNEI. Deletions cut 3 bases from V and 0 bases from J, with 3 bases between. The CDR3 DNA follows: TGTGCCAGCAGTGACCTAGCCAAAAACATTCAGTACTTC. Amino acid sequence: CASSDLAKNIQYF.

V gene TRBV6-5 combines with J gene TRBJ1-1; 8 bases fit TRBD1. J gave up 0 bases and V 6 bases, and 6 bases lay outside the gene matches. Germline-derived CDR1 and CDR2 are MNHEY and SVGAGI. The CDR3 has 15 residues. DNA for the CDR3: TGTGCCAGCAGCACAGGGGGGGGGATGAACACTGAAGCTTTCTTT. Translating it yields CASSTGGGMNTEAFF.

The chain uses TRBV18 and TRBJ1-2; D is possibly TRBD1 (6 bases). V was trimmed by 3 bases and J by 6 bases, leaving 11 bases between them. The CDR3 extends over 13 amino acids. Germline V gene data show CDR1 as KGHSH and CDR2 as LQKENI. CDR3 sequence reads: CASSPVGGDGYTF. CDR3 DNA sequence: TGTGCCAGCTCACCGGTTGGGGGCGATGGCTACACCTTC.

J is TRBJ2-7 and V is TRBV11-3; D might be TRBD1 (6 bases). Germline V gene data show CDR1 as SGHNT and CDR2 as YENEEA. CDR3 size: 16 residues. The V end was cut by 2 bases, the J end by 5 bases, with 19 bases between. CDR3 coding DNA: TGTGCCAGCAGCTTATCTCTCGGCGCAGGGGCGGACGAGCAGTACTTC. Residues: CASSLSLGAGADEQYF.

In this sample, this clone turned up once. This rearrangement joins TRBV15 to TRBJ1-4, with 9 bases matching TRBD1. CDR1 is LNHNV and CDR2 is YYDKDF in the germline V gene (reference sequence). CDR3 length equals 15 residues. J lost 8 bases, V lost 0 bases, and 4 bases had no gene match. For the CDR3, the DNA is TGTGCCACCAGCAGAGAGACAGGGGGATGGGAAAAACTGTTTTTT. Translated, it gives CATSRETGGWEKLFF.

The chain is built from TRBV7-3 and TRBJ2-1; 8 nucleotides match TRBD1. Germline V gene data show CDR1 as SGHTA and CDR2 as FQGTGA. J lost 9 bases, V lost 5 bases, and 6 bases had no gene match. The CDR3 runs to 13 residues. CDR3 DNA sequence: TGTGCCAGCAGCCAGGACAGGGAGGTTGAGCAGTTCTTC. This translates into CASSQDREVEQFF.

V and J are TRBV5-1 and TRBJ2-7, with TRBD2 identical over 10 bases. This CDR3 is 15 amino acids long. Germline loops: CDR1 SGHRS, CDR2 YFSETQ. The trim removed 2 bases at V and 3 bases at J, leaving 5 bases unmatched. In nucleotides, the CDR3 is TGCGCCAGCAGCTTACGCGGGACTAGCGTCTACGAGCAGTACTTC. Translated: CASSLRGTSVYEQYF.

This clone was detected only once. This chain links TRBV9 with TRBJ2-7; D is uncertain. Germline CDR1 and CDR2: SGDLS and YYNGEE. The V end lost 0 bases, the J end lost 3 bases, and 7 bases lay between the germline ends. This CDR3 spans 13 amino acids. The CDR3, as DNA: TGTGCCAGCAGCGTAGATGAGCACTACGAGCAGTACTTC. This sequence encodes CASSVDEHYEQYF.

The chain uses TRBV5-1 and TRBJ1-1; maybe TRBD1 (5 bases). The CDR3 spans 15 residues. V lost 0 bases and J lost 4, with 13 bases in between. Germline CDR1 and CDR2: SGHRS and YFSETQ. CDR3 loop: CASSLEQGWTTEAFF. In nucleotides, the CDR3 is TGCGCCAGCAGCTTGGAGCAGGGATGGACCACTGAAGCTTTCTTT.

J is TRBJ2-1 and V is TRBV6-1, with TRBD1 identical over 8 bases. The germline V gene has CDR1 MNHNS and CDR2 SASEGT. The CDR3 contains 15 residues. Trimming took 1 base from V and 6 from J; bases not matched to a gene: 5. The CDR3 bases are TGTGCCAGCAGTGAAGTGGCAGGGGGCGTCAATGAGCAGTTCTTC. Protein product: CASSEVAGGVNEQFF.

The chain is built from TRBV7-3 and TRBJ2-7, with D perhaps TRBD2 (7 bases). The CDR3 extends over 16 amino acids. Germline CDR1 is SGHTA and CDR2 is FQGTGA. V dropped 5 bases and J dropped 1 base, with 18 bases sitting between them. The CDR3 nucleotides read TGTGCCAGCAGCCCTAGGGGGGGCGCAACATCCTACGAGCAGTACTTC. Translated, it gives CASSPRGGATSYEQYF.

This clone was recorded only once. The V and J genes are TRBV11-2 and TRBJ2-3; D is perhaps TRBD2 (5 bases). V shed 2 bases and J shed 0 bases, with 9 bases lying between them. The germline CDR1 and CDR2 sequences are SGHAT and FQNNGV. The CDR3 consists of 15 residues. Here the CDR3 reads CASSLWRGSTDTQYF. DNA of the CDR3: TGTGCCAGCAGCTTATGGCGCGGGAGCACAGATACGCAGTATTTT.

The chain carries TRBV25-1 and TRBJ2-7; perhaps TRBD2 as D (6 bases). Per the germline V gene, CDR1 is MGHDK and CDR2 is SYGVNS. Trimming left V 2 bases short and J 9 bases short, with 17 bases between. The CDR3 runs 14 residues. In DNA, the CDR3 is TGTGCCAGCAGTGAAGGACTACCTTTACTCGGGCAGTACTTC. Translation gives CASSEGLPLLGQYF.

The chain has TRBV27 and TRBJ1-1; D is uncertain. The V end was cut by 5 bases, the J end by 3 bases, with 7 bases between. The CDR3 runs to 12 residues. Germline CDR1 and CDR2: MNHEY and SMNVEV (reference sequence). The CDR3 DNA is TGTGCCAGCAGTGGCCCCCACACTGAAGCTTTCTTT. It codes for CASSGPHTEAFF.

This chain uses TRBV7-2 with TRBJ2-2; 7 bases line up with TRBD2. Per the germline V gene, CDR1 is SGHTA and CDR2 is FQGNSA. With V trimmed by 3 bases and J by 4 bases, 11 bases remained unmatched. The CDR3 has 17 amino acids. The CDR3 region has the DNA TGTGCCAGCAGCTTTTGGGGTAGGCGGGGGACCACCGGGGAGCTGTTTTTT. Its protein product is CASSFWGRRGTTGELFF.

The rearrangement joins TRBV7-9 to TRBJ1-6; tentative D call: TRBD1 (6 bases). The CDR3 extends over 16 amino acids. With 3 bases removed from V and 7 bases from J, the gap between germline ends came to 16 bases. Germline V CDR1 and CDR2: SEHNR, FQNEAQ (reference sequence). The CDR3 reads CASSFPGQSGNSPLHF. DNA for the CDR3: TGTGCCAGCAGCTTCCCCGGACAGTCCGGAAATTCACCCCTCCACTTT.

This clone was recorded a few times. The genes are TRBV6-5 and TRBJ1-2, with 8 bases lining up with TRBD1. This CDR3 comprises 16 residues. Losses at the gene ends were 0 bases for V and 4 bases for J; bases not matched to a gene: 7. CDR1 is MNHEY and CDR2 is SVGAGI in the germline V gene. The CDR3 region has the DNA TGTGCCAGCAGTTACTCGACGTCAGGGGGCCGCTATGGCTACACCTTC. It translates to CASSYSTSGGRYGYTF.